This T cell receptor beta chain derives from a study of identical twins (dated by TCRdb to 2016 to 2017). General notes on the study: To test whether fetal clonotypes persist, the study used deep sequencing on TCR alpha and beta repertoires from monozygotic twins, unrelated adults of various ages, and cord blood. Replicate twin experiments were performed at different times using different library preparation protocols to rule out contamination.

For this clonotype: The antigen it binds to is not known. The input lacks base qualities; no much larger clone sits a single base away.

Summary of the overall study and its limitations: Fewer insertions were carried by abundant cord blood beta clonotypes; a weaker similar trend was observed in young adult naive repertoires, while no such trend was observed in memory repertoires. Zero-insertion analyses could be partly confounded by invariant T cells such as MAIT and iNKT, although diverse VJ usage argued against such confounding for most clonotypes. Because the same donors could not be followed over many years, the conclusions relied on cross-sectional statistical analysis. Out-of-frame TCR alpha sequences shared between twins showed an excess of low generation-probability sequences compared with coincidental sharing between unrelated individuals. In monozygotic twins, out-of-frame TCR alpha sharing was systematically underestimated by recombination models, although the models agreed with sharing between unrelated individuals. A weaker excess of twin sharing was found in beta out-of-frame sequences because the signal-to-noise ratio was lowered by fewer shared sequences.

Inclusive of the bounding cysteine and phenylalanine, the CDR3 is 16 residues long. Only the CDR3 DNA stays, 48 bases, in frame from base 1. Germline trimming: 1 base from V, 6 bases from J; junction bases outside gene matches: 7. The germline V gene (reference sequence) specifies DFQATT as CDR1 and SNEGSKA as CDR2. Only healthy Caucasian donors were included. The twin cohort comprised three pairs of female monozygotic twins, all aged about 18 to 30 years. CD4+ and CD8+ T cell populations were isolated with positive isolation kits from Invitrogen. Receptors were amplified or captured by 5' RACE. Reads for this sample came from an Illumina HiSeq 2000. Template switching added a universal primer binding site, and the final cDNA carried a unique molecular identifier that allowed TCR cDNA molecules to be counted accurately. First-strand cDNA for TCR alpha and beta chains was synthesized from specific primers in the conserved constant-segment region. To control for contamination, every cDNA library was double barcoded, receiving both a SMART-Mk sample barcode and Illumina barcodes. TruSeq adapter sequences and Illumina sample barcodes were added in two successive PCR steps. Sequencing of the TCR alpha and beta cDNA libraries was done on the Illumina HiSeq platform using custom primers. As for the original processing: Unique molecular identifiers were extracted from raw reads with MiGEC, and CDR3 positions were determined with MiXCR. For each individual, recombination models were inferred using an EM algorithm with the repgenHMM and IGoR tools. The analysis of shared clonotypes was done with the tcR package in R, with sharing normalized by the product of cloneset sizes. To study raw recombination free of thymic and clonal selection effects, out-of-frame nonproductive sequences were analyzed. Clones were called with MiXCR by TCRdb after fastp trimmed the public reads at Q25, and only in-frame beta chains were retained. Identical CDR3 protein sequences are pooled into one entry, listed with their most common genes and DNA. The V and J calls follow TCRdb's processing rather than the paper's. Across this sample there are 450,000 to 600,000 distinct CDR3 sequences, with approximately 20% seen only once. The ten largest account for 0.48% of the sample.

The same sample was also studied in work on yellow fever vaccine responses in identical twins. As described in the second report: The authors reported that the T cell response to vaccination in identical twins appeared partly convergent and partly personalized. In the study, vaccine-responding T cell clones were precisely tracked in identical twins.

This TCR was recovered from a young woman in good health. The chain uses TRBV20-1 and TRBJ2-2; TRBD1 agrees with 11 junctional bases. Sample: CD4+ T cells sorted from blood. Here the CDR3 is given as CSARVTGTGGSGELFF. The DNA sequence is as follows: TGCAGTGCTAGAGTAACCGGGACAGGGGGATCCGGGGAGCTGTTTTTT.